The subject of this entry is one T cell receptor beta chain. The target of this receptor is not known. Base qualities are not recorded, but no much larger clone differs from it by a single base. These data are taken from a study of blood T cell repertoires in COVID-19 (dated by TCRdb to 2020 to 2022). Regarding the complete study: Collaborator samples came from the United States, Italy and Spain and covered acute and convalescent phases of COVID-19. The prospective study material was composed of cDNA or gDNA derived from T cells, B-cell-depleted T cells, or PBMCs. The dataset comprised deeply sampled blood TCRbeta repertoires from subjects exposed to, actively infected with, or recovered from COVID-19. A freely available public database, intended as a resource for researchers studying the immune response to SARS-CoV-2, is where the repertoires were released. Samples were obtained from the ongoing ImmuneRACE study (first 160 participants) and from over 1,000 subjects provided by 6 global collaborators. Nearly every sample came with metadata listing a de-identified subject ID, COVID-19 status, age in years and sex. HLA class I and class II types, where available, came from metadata supplied by the sample provider rather than from assay-based typing. Study-wide findings and limitations: Clinical and demographic metadata were provided uncurated, with the amount varying by source and participant.

Collaborating institutions collected whole blood in K2EDTA tubes following their own protocols. For TCRbeta analysis, collaborators shipped samples in one of three forms: frozen whole blood, isolated PBMCs, or DNA extracted from either of those sample types. The immunoSEQ Assay, a bias-controlled multiplex PCR, was used to amplify TCRbeta CDR3 regions from genomic DNA. On the study's bioinformatics: Within the assay, amplification of reference gene primers was used to estimate how many nucleated cells each sample contained. Sequence reads were collapsed and filtered to measure the absolute abundance of every unique TCRbeta CDR3 rearrangement. For each sample, productive Simpson clonality was calculated by taking the square root of Simpson's diversity index across productive rearrangements. As stored in TCRdb, this immuneACCESS dataset retains in-frame rearrangements with V and J assigned. A fraction of the clones does not appear; measured against another copy, unresolved V genes explain less than half of the discrepancy, and the remainder lacks a known reason. The DNA was the basis for D and trimming; V, J and clone size are from that table. The sample table shows 130,000 or so clones, and 80% are seen once. 25% of the sample is held by the ten biggest clonotypes.

The CDR3 starts with the cysteine, ends with the phenylalanine, and has 14 residues. Only the CDR3 portion is preserved as DNA: 42 bases, with reading frame beginning at the first base. Per the germline V gene, MDHEN is the CDR1 and SYDVKM is the CDR2. V loses 2 bases at its end and J loses 6 bases; junction bases beyond the gene matches: 6. The specimen was peripheral blood. The TCR comes from a human donor in a cohort sampled during active COVID-19. This chain joins TRBV28 to TRBJ2-7, and 8 junction bases match TRBD2. The CDR3 is CASSLAGGFPEQYF. The bases are TGTGCCAGCAGTTTAGCGGGAGGCTTCCCCGAGCAGTACTTC. Beyond the CDR3, the reference TRBV28 and TRBJ2-7 genes provide the residues; the full variable domain reads: DVKVTQSSRYLVKRTGEKVFLECVQDMDHENMFWYRQDPGLGLRLIYFSYDVKMKEKGDIPEGYSVSREKKERFSLILESASTNQTSMYLCASSLAGGFPEQYFGPGTRLTVT.